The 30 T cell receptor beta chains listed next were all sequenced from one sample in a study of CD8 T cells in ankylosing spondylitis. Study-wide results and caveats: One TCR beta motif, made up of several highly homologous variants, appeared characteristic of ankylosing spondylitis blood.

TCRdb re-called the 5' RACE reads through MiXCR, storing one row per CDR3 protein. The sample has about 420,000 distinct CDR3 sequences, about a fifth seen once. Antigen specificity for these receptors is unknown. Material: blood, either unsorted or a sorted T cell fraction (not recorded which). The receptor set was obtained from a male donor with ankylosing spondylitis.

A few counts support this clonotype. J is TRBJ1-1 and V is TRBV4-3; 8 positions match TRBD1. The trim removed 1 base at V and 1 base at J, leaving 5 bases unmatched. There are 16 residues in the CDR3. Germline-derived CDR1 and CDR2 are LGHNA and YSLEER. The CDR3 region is CASSQGTGTGNTEAFF. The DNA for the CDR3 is TGCGCCAGCAGCCAAGGGACAGGGACTGGGAACACTGAAGCTTTCTTT.

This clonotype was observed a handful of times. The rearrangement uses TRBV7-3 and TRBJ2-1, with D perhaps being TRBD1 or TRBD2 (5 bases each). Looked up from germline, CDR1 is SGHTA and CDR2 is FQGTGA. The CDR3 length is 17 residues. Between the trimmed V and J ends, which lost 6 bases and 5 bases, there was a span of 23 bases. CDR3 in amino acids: CASSRQGRSLGNNEQFF. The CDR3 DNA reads TGTGCCAGCAGTAGGCAGGGACGGTCCCTAGGCAACAATGAGCAGTTCTTC. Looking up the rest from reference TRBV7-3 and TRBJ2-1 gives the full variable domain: GAGVSQTPSNKVTEKGKYVELRCDPISGHTALYWYRQSLGQGPEFLIYFQGTGAADDSGLPNDRFFAVRPEGSVSTLKIQRTERGDSAVYLCASSRQGRSLGNNEQFFGPGTRLTVL.

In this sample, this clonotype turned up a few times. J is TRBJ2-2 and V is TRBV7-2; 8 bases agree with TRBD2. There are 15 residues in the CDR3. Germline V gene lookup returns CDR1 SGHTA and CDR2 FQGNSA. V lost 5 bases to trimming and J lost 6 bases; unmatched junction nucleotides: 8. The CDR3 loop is CASSLRTSSPGELFF. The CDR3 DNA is TGTGCCAGCAGCCTTCGGACTAGCTCGCCCGGGGAGCTGTTTTTT.

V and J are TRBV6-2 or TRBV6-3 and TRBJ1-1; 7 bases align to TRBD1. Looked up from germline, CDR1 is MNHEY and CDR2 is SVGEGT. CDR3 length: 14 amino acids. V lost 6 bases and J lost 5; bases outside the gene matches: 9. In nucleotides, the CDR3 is TGTGCCAGCAGGCCCTTTAAACAGGGGACTGAAGCTTTCTTT. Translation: CASRPFKQGTEAFF.

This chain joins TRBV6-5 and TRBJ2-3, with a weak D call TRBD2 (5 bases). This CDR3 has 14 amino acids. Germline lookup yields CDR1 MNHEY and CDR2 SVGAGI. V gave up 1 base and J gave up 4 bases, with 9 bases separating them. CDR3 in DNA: TGTGCCAGCAGTTACTTAACCGGGGCAGATACGCAGTATTTT. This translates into CASSYLTGADTQYF.

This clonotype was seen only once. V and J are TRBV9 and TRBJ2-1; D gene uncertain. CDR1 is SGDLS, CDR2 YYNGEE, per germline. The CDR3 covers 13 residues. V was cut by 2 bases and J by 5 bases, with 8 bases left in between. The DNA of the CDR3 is TGTGCCAGCAGCGTCCCTTTCAACAATGAGCAGTTCTTC. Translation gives CASSVPFNNEQFF.

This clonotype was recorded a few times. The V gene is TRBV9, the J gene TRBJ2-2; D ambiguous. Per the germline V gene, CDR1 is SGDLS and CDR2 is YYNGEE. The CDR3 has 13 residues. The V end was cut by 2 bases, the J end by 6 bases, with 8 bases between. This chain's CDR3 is CASSVQVAGELFF. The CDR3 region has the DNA TGTGCCAGCAGCGTTCAGGTTGCCGGGGAGCTGTTTTTT.

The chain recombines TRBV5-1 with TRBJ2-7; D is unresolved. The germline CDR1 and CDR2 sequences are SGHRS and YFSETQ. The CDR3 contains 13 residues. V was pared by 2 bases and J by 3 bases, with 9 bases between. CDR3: CASSLGQIYEQYF. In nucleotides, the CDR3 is TGCGCCAGCAGCTTAGGCCAGATCTACGAGCAGTACTTC.

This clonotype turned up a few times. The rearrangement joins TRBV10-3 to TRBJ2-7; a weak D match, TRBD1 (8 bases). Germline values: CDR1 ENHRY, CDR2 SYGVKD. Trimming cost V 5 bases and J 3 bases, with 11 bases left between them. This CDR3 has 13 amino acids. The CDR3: CAISYRGGYEQYF. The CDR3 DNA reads TGTGCCATCAGTTACAGGGGGGGCTACGAGCAGTACTTC.

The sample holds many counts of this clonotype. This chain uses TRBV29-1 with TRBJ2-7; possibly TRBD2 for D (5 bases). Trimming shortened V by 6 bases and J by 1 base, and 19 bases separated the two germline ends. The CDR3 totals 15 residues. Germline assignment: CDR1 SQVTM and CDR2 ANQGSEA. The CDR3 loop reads CSVKEVQARSYEQYF. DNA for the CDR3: TGCAGCGTCAAGGAGGTGCAGGCGAGGTCCTACGAGCAGTACTTC.

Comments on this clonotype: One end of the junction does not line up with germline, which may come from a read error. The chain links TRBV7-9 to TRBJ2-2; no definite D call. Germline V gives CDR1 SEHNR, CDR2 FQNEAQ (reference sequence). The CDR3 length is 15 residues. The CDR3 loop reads CASNLVARGTGELFF. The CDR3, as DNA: TGTGCCAGCAACTTAGTAGCCCGCGGTACCGGGGAGCTGTTTTTT.

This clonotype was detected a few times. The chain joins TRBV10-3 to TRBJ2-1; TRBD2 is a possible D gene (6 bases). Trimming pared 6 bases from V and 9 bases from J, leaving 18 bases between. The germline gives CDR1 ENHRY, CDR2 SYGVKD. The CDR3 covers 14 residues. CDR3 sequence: CAISSGVRFGEQFF. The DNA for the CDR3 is TGTGCCATCAGCTCGGGGGTCCGTTTCGGTGAGCAGTTCTTC.

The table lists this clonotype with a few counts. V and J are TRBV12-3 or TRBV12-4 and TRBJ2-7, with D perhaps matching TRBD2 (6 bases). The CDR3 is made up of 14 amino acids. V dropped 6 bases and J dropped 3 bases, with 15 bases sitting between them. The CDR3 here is CASSSRVAVYEQYF. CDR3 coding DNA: TGTGCCAGCAGCTCCCGGGTAGCGGTCTACGAGCAGTACTTC.

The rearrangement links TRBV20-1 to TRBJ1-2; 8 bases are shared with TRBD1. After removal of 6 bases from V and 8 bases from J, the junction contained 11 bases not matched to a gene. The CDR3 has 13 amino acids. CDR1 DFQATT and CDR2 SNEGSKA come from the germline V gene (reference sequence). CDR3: CSAAQGARAGYTF. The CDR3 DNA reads TGCAGTGCCGCGCAGGGGGCGCGGGCGGGCTACACCTTC.

The CDR3 loop is CASSLASGLEQYF. Written as DNA, the CDR3 is TGTGCCAGCAGCTTAGCTAGCGGGCTCGAGCAGTACTTC. The V gene is TRBV7-3, the J gene TRBJ2-7, with TRBD2 identical over 8 bases. The CDR3 totals 13 residues. The junction had 3 bases not matched to a gene; V was cut back by 2 bases and J by 6 bases. CDR1 and CDR2 (germline): SGHTA, FQGTGA.

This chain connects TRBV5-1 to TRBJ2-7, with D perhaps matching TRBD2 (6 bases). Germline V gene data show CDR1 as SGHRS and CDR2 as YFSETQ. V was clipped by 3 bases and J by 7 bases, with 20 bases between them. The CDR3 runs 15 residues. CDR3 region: CASSSDGTLMREQYF. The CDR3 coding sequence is TGCGCCAGCAGCTCGGACGGGACTCTCATGCGGGAGCAGTACTTC.

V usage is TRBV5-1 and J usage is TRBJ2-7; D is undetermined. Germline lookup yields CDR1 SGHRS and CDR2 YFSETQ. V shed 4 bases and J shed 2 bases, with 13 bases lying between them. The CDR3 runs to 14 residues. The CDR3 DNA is TGCGCCAGCAGCAAACCGGACGGAGCCTACGAGCAGTACTTC. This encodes CASSKPDGAYEQYF. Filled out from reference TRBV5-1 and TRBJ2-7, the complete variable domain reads KAGVTQTPRYLIKTRGQQVTLSCSPISGHRSVSWYQQTPGQGLQFLFEYFSETQRNKGNFPGRFSGRQFSNSRSEMNVSTLELGDSALYLCASSKPDGAYEQYFGPGTRLTVT.

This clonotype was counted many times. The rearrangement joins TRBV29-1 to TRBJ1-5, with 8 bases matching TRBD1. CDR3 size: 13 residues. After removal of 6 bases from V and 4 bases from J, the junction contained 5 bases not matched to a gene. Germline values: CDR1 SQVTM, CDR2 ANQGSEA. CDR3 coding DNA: TGCAGCGTCGGACAGGGAGGAAATCAGCCCCAGCATTTT. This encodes CSVGQGGNQPQHF.

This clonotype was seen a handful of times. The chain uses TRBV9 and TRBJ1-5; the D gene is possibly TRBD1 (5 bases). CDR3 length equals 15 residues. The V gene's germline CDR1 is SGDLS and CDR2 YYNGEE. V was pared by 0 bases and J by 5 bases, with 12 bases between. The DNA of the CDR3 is TGTGCCAGCAGCGTAGACTCAGCGGGGGATCAGCCCCAGCATTTT. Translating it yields CASSVDSAGDQPQHF.

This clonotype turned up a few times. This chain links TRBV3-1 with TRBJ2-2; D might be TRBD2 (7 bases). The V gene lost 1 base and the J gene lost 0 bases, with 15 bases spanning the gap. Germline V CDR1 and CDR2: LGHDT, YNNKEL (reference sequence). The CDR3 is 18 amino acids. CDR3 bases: TGTGCCAGCAGCCAAGTGAGGACGGGGGGCGCGAACACCGGGGAGCTGTTTTTT. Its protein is CASSQVRTGGANTGELFF.

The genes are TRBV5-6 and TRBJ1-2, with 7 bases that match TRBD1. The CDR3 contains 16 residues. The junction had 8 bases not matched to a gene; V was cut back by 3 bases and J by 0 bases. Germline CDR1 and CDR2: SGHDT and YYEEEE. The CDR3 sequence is CASSWGRQGANYGYTF. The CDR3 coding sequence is TGTGCCAGCAGCTGGGGGAGACAGGGAGCTAACTATGGCTACACCTTC.

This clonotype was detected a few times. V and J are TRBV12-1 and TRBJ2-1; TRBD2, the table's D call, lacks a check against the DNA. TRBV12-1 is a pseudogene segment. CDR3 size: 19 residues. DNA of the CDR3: TGTGCCAGCAGCTCGTCGGAGGGGACTAGAGTTCGGTTGGACAATGAGCAGTTCTTC. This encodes CASSSSEGTRVRLDNEQFF.

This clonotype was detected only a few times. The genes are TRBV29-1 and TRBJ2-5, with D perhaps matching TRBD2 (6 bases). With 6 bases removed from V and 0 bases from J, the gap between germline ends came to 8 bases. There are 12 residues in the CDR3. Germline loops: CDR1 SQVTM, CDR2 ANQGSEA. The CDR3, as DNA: TGCAGCGTCCGGGACTACCAAGAGACCCAGTACTTC. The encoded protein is CSVRDYQETQYF.

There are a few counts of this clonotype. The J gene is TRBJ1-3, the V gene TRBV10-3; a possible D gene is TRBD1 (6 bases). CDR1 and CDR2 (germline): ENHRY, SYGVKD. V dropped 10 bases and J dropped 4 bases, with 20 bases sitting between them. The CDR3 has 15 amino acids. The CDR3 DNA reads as TGTGCCACCACCGGGGGCCCCTCGTCCGGAAACACCATATATTTT. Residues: CATTGGPSSGNTIYF.

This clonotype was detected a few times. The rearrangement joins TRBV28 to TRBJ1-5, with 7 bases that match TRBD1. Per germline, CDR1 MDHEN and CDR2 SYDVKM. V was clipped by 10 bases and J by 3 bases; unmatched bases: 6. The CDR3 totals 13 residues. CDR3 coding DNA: TGTGCCACCAACGACAGGGACAATCAGCCCCAGCATTTT. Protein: CATNDRDNQPQHF. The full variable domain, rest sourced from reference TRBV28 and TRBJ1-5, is DVKVTQSSRYLVKRTGEKVFLECVQDMDHENMFWYRQDPGLGLRLIYFSYDVKMKEKGDIPEGYSVSREKKERFSLILESASTNQTSMYLCATNDRDNQPQHFGDGTRLSIL.

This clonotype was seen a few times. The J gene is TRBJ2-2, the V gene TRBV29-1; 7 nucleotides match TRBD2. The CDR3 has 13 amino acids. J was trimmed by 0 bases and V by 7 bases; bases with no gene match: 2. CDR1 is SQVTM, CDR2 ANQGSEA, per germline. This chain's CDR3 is CSGGSPNTGELFF. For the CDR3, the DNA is TGCAGCGGCGGGAGCCCGAACACCGGGGAGCTGTTTTTT.

CDR3 loop: CASSFGSGGYWGELFF. In DNA, the CDR3 is TGTGCCAGCAGTTTTGGGTCAGGGGGTTATTGGGGGGAGCTGTTTTTT. The V gene is TRBV12-3 or TRBV12-4, the J gene TRBJ2-2; 7 nucleotides agree with TRBD1. With 3 bases clipped from V and 8 bases from J, the junction kept 12 bases outside the gene matches. The CDR3 is made up of 16 amino acids.

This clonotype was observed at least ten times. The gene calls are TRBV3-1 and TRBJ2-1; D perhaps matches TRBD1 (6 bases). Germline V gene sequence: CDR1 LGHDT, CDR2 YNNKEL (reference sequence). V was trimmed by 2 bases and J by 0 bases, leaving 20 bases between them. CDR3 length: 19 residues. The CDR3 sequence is CASSQWGQLQSGSYNEQFF. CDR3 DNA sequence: TGTGCCAGCAGCCAATGGGGACAACTCCAATCCGGCTCCTACAATGAGCAGTTCTTC.

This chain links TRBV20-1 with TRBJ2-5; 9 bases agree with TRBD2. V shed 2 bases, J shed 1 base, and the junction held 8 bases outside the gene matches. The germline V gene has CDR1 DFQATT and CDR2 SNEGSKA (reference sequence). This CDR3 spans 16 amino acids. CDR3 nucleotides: TGCAGTGCTAGACTCCTGACTAGCGGCCTCCAAGAGACCCAGTACTTC. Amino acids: CSARLLTSGLQETQYF.

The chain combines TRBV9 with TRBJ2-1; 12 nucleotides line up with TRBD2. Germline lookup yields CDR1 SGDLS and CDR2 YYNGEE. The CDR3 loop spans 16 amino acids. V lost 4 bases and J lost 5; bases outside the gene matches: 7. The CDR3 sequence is CASSPLAGGSHNEQFF. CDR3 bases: TGTGCCAGCAGCCCACTAGCGGGAGGATCCCACAATGAGCAGTTCTTC.